The 11 T cell receptor beta chains given below trace back to one sample, sequenced in a study of beta chain features in type 1 diabetes. As every portion of the isolated RNA was reverse transcribed, the sequencing read expressed TCRB transcripts. Sequencing used immunoSEQ multiplex PCR; TCRdb keeps in-frame clones, though not all of them. The sample shows about 150,000 clones, under 60% of them seen only once. The sequencing sample was made of Tregs from blood. The receptor source for this set is a man aged 18 to 35 in good health.

The genes are TRBV6-6 and TRBJ1-5; weak D call: TRBD1 (5 bases). Germline CDR1 is MNHNY and CDR2 is SVGAGI (reference sequence). CDR3 size: 16 residues. Trimming cost V 0 bases and J 7 bases, with 16 bases left between them. The CDR3 DNA sequence: TGTGCCAGCAGTTACTCGACTCCAGGGTCGGGCCAGCCCCAGCATTTT. Its translation: CASSYSTPGSGQPQHF.

The chain employs TRBV11-2 and TRBJ1-1; 7 bases align to TRBD1. CDR1 is SGHAT, CDR2 FQNNGV, per germline. This CDR3 is built from 15 residues. The V segment lost 4 bases and the J segment 0 bases; nucleotides outside the gene matches: 5. CDR3 coding DNA: TGTGCCAGCAGCTGGGGACAGTTCATGAACACTGAAGCTTTCTTT. Its protein is CASSWGQFMNTEAFF.

This clone was seen more than once but under ten times. V gene TRBV7-2 combines with J gene TRBJ2-5; the D is unclear. CDR3 length equals 13 residues. The ends were cut back, 3 bases at V and 5 bases at J, with 10 bases in the middle. Germline assignment: CDR1 SGHTA and CDR2 FQGNSA. The CDR3 reads CASSFAASETQYF. CDR3 bases: TGTGCCAGCAGCTTTGCCGCGTCTGAGACCCAGTACTTC.

Here the CDR3 reads CASSPLGQLNNEQFF. The CDR3 coding sequence is TGTGCCAGCAGCCCATTAGGACAGTTAAACAATGAGCAGTTCTTC. The chain couples TRBV28 to TRBJ2-1; D is perhaps TRBD1 (6 bases). CDR1 is MDHEN and CDR2 is SYDVKM in the germline V gene. The CDR3 has 15 residues. Trimming shortened V by 6 bases and J by 5 bases, and 17 bases separated the two germline ends.

The gene calls are TRBV28 and TRBJ1-2, with D possibly TRBD1 on 6 matching bases. The V gene's germline CDR1 is MDHEN and CDR2 SYDVKM. This CDR3 is built from 14 residues. Trimming left V 6 bases short and J 5 bases short, with 16 bases between. The CDR3 is CASSSVSGAYGYTF. DNA for the CDR3: TGTGCCAGCAGCTCGGTATCAGGGGCGTATGGCTACACCTTC.

This chain uses TRBV4-2 with TRBJ2-1; 11 bases match TRBD2. Losses at the gene ends were 4 bases for V and 7 bases for J; bases not matched to a gene: 9. Germline CDR1 LGHNA, CDR2 YNFKEQ. There are 16 residues in the CDR3. CDR3 bases: TGTGCCAGCAGCCGCCAACTAGCGGGGGCCTTAAATGAGCAGTTCTTC. Translating it yields CASSRQLAGALNEQFF.

V usage is TRBV4-2 and J usage is TRBJ2-1; 8 nucleotides agree with TRBD2. The junction had 5 bases not matched to a gene; V was cut back by 2 bases and J by 5 bases. Germline CDR1 is LGHNA and CDR2 is YNFKEQ. There are 15 residues in the CDR3. CDR3 amino acids: CASSQTSGFDNEQFF. The CDR3 DNA sequence: TGTGCCAGCAGCCAAACTAGCGGTTTCGACAATGAGCAGTTCTTC.

The chain links TRBV18 to TRBJ1-1; D may be TRBD1 (5 bases). Germline V gene data show CDR1 as KGHSH and CDR2 as LQKENI. The V end lost 3 bases, the J end lost 11 bases, and 16 bases lay between the germline ends. CDR3 length equals 13 residues. CDR3 bases: TGTGCCAGCTCACCTGGAGGAGGGGTAGAGGCTTTCTTT. Amino acids: CASSPGGGVEAFF.

This clone was found a few times. The V call is TRBV23-1, the J call TRBJ2-3; 8 bases map to TRBD1. TRBV23-1 is an ORF, with its function uncertain. The CDR3 contains 15 residues. The V segment lost 3 bases and the J segment 3 bases; nucleotides outside the gene matches: 5. CDR3 in amino acids: CASSHGQGVTDTQYF. The CDR3 DNA follows: TGCGCCAGCAGTCACGGACAGGGAGTAACAGATACGCAGTATTTT.

As to this clone: Sequence at one end of the junction differs from germline and may be a read error. The rearrangement uses TRBV2 and TRBJ1-1; TRBD1 might be the D (5 bases). CDR3 size: 14 residues. Germline loops: CDR1 SNHLY, CDR2 FYNNEI. The chain's CDR3 is CASSVLAGRPDAFF. Written as DNA, the CDR3 is TGTGCCAGCAGTGTGCTGGCGGGACGACCTGATGCTTTCTTT.

This chain uses TRBV19 with TRBJ2-5; D might be TRBD2 (6 bases). Germline loops: CDR1 LNHDA, CDR2 SQIVND (reference sequence). V lost 3 bases to trimming and J lost 2 bases, with 7 bases between them. The CDR3 totals 13 residues. The DNA for the CDR3 is TGTGCCAGTAGTATTGGACTACAAGAGACCCAGTACTTC. Amino acid sequence: CASSIGLQETQYF.